Listed here is a single T cell receptor (beta chain). The target of this receptor is not known. Base qualities are not provided; no much larger clone lies one nucleotide away. Receptors were amplified or captured by multiplex PCR. TCRdb lists the instrument as Illumina HiSeq 4000. To build TCR beta libraries, CDR3 regions were amplified by Arm-PCR using iRepertoire HTBI primers. Gel purification was performed on PCR products prior to sequencing. Concerning the study's data processing: Gene usage analysis of CDR3 amino acid clonotypes used the 60 to 80 TRBV and around 14 TRBJ segments found across samples. Filtered high-quality paired reads were merged into contigs using COPE and FqMerger. BLAST was used to align contigs to the IMGT TRBV, TRBD and TRBJ reference genes, and CDR3 was defined following IMGT. Highly expanded clones were defined as clonotypes with a frequency above 0.1%. Shannon entropy served as the measure of repertoire diversity, while the Gini coefficient captured V-J evenness. A clonotype found in more than one individual was treated as public. The public reads were reanalyzed by TCRdb: fastp trimming at Q25, MiXCR alignment, in-frame beta chains only. When rows share a CDR3 protein, they turn into one entry using the most common DNA and genes. These V and J calls originate from TCRdb's pipeline instead of the authors' own analysis. Within this sample are around 450,000 distinct CDR3 sequences, with around 15% of them counted one time only. The ten largest make up roughly an eighth of the sample.

In light of the paper, this sample's time point label describes: newly diagnosed GD, antithyroid drugs for less than 3 months. For both TCR sequencing and RNA sequencing, RNA was extracted from PBMCs using TRIzol. The diagnosis of Graves' disease followed American Thyroid Association guidelines. Patients were recruited from an endocrinology department in Xi'an, China. Each patient gave around 9.2 milliliters of peripheral blood, collected in an EDTA anticoagulant tube. PBMCs were isolated by Ficoll Paque Plus density gradient separation without further T cell sorting. An Agilent 2100 Bioanalyzer and agarose gel were used to assess RNA quality, and a NanoDrop 2000 was used to measure RNA concentration. These data are taken from a study of regulatory T cells in long-lasting Graves disease (dated by TCRdb to the early 2020s). At the level of the whole study: Newly diagnosed Graves' disease patients had taken antithyroid drugs for less than 3 months. Persistent Graves' disease patients were compared with newly diagnosed Graves' disease patients by peripheral blood TCR sequencing and RNA sequencing. A total of 33 samples were covered by TCR sequencing, comprising about 13 persistent and 20 newly diagnosed Graves' disease patients. The study was conducted in China and was registered as a clinical trial.

Overall study results and their limits: The authors noted that the small sample size was a limitation that may lower accuracy. Lower TCR Shannon entropy and fewer highly expanded clones were observed in persistent Graves' disease patients than in newly diagnosed patients, which suggested clonal expansion. The study examined only peripheral blood because the primary lesion, thyroid tissue, could not be accessed. Sequencing and analysis were limited to the TCR beta chain. More public clonotypes were shared among persistent patients (approximately 3,000) than among newly diagnosed patients (966).

The sample also formed part of further work on T cells in Graves' hyperthyroidism and ophthalmopathy. The other study reports the following: Graves' hyperthyroidism was defined as stable when no progression to ophthalmopathy occurred over 18 months of follow-up. Hyperthyroidism patients were aged 18 to 65 years and newly diagnosed, with disease duration of less than 2 months. Patients with uncontrolled infections, other autoimmune diseases, pregnancy or lactation were excluded. Diagnoses were based on clinical symptoms, serum thyroxine and TRAb, thyroid ultrasound and orbital computed tomography. A first-round RT-PCR of the TCR CDR3 used the HTBI primer set with the Qiagen OneStep RT-PCR kit. Most expanded thyroid clonotypes (frequency above 0.001) were also detected in blood, a finding suggesting that blood repertoires may reflect thyroid immune responses. A 13 V-J signature model separated ophthalmopathy from stable hyperthyroidism, with approximately 86% sensitivity and roughly 81% specificity in cross-validation and 80%/75% in testing. During validation, the model predicted progression to ophthalmopathy a median of about 5.9 months ahead of onset, with approximately 70% sensitivity and about 72% specificity. To identify distinguishing TCR V-J signatures, a discovery cohort of about 100 patients was used, comprising 43 with Graves' ophthalmopathy and under 60 with stable Graves' hyperthyroidism. Whether ophthalmopathy could be predicted prospectively was tested in an independent validation cohort made up of about 20 hyperthyroidism patients plus 17 patients who later progressed to ophthalmopathy. The approximately 100 discovery patients were divided at random into training and test sets in a 7:3 ratio. In about 6 Graves' hyperthyroidism patients, the study also compared T-cell repertoires from thyroid tissue with T-cell repertoires from blood. Following sampling, methimazole starting at 30 mg daily was given to hyperthyroidism patients, and high-dose intravenous methylprednisolone was given to ophthalmopathy patients. A second multiplex PCR round built the libraries, followed by size selection and purification. Sequencing of the libraries was done on an Illumina HiSeq2000 using paired-end 100 bp reads. SOAPnuke was used to process the raw data, removing reads that contained adapters or uncalled bases, had a mean Phred below 15, or lacked an exact match to the constant primer or identifier. COPE v1.2.5 was used to merge the high-quality paired reads, and each unique nucleotide sequence was defined as a clonotype. MiTCR v1.1 was used to align clonotypes to the IMGT TRBV, TRBD and TRBJ reference segments. The analysis was restricted to V-J combinations with a frequency above 0.0001, which together covered over 99% of the repertoires. A TCS score was defined as the ratio between F50 (clonal expansion) and ExV (chaos), using BLOSUM62-based TCRdist between CDR3 peptides within each V-J. Welch's t-statistics and random forest reduced 500 to 550 V-J features to fewer than 15, which were used in a naive Bayes classifier (R e1071). Sample size was not statistically predetermined, and blinding of investigators to group allocation was not performed. According to the paper, TCR Vbeta CDR3 sequencing was carried out on more than 120 peripheral blood samples, which came from about 45 ophthalmopathy, some 73 hyperthyroidism and approximately 17 progressor patients.

This TCR was recovered from a man aged 35-49 years with Graves disease. Donor details come from another sample of the same person, matched by shared clones. Sequenced material: peripheral blood mononuclear cells (PBMCs), taken at new diagnosis, from a patient treated with antithyroid drugs.

The DNA sequence reads TGTGCCATCAGTGAACGGGACAGGGTAAGGAACACTGAAGCTTTCTTT. Its coded protein is CAISERDRVRNTEAFF. The rearranged chain carries TRBV10-3 and TRBJ1-1, with 9 bases in between that match TRBD1. The CDR3 sequence holds 16 residues, the cysteine and phenylalanine included. Only the CDR3 part of the read is kept: 48 bases, read in frame from the first base. As encoded in the germline V gene, CDR1 is ENHRY while CDR2 is SYGVKD. Ends trimmed: V by 3 bases, J by 1 base; bases unmatched to a gene: 6.